This T cell receptor beta chain originates from a study of blood T cell repertoires in COVID-19. Study-wide background: Samples came from the United States, Italy and Spain, spanning acute and convalescent COVID-19. The analysed material was cDNA or gDNA that came from T cells, B-cell-depleted T cells, or PBMCs.

The ends were cut back, 2 bases at V and 5 bases at J, with 14 bases in the middle. The CDR3 runs 14 residues. Germline assignment: CDR1 SGHRS and CDR2 YFSETQ. In the authors' methods: Estimation of nucleated cell counts relied on the amplification of reference gene primers. Profiled with immunoSEQ multiplex PCR; TCRdb holds only in-frame clones, not every one. V, J and clone size are taken as reported in that table, and D and trimming were inferred from the DNA itself. The data show some 700,000 clones, over 80% seen once. The V call is TRBV5-1, the J call TRBJ2-7; D is perhaps TRBD1 (6 bases). The source of this sequence is a woman between 18 and 29 years old with acute or convalescent COVID-19. Sequenced: peripheral blood. CDR3: CASSFGQGIDEQYF. The CDR3 coding sequence is TGCGCCAGCAGCTTTGGGCAGGGGATCGACGAGCAGTACTTC.